This T cell receptor beta chain was recorded in a study of blood T cell repertoires in COVID-19. For the study at large: Spain, Italy and the United States supplied samples that represented acute and convalescent COVID-19. Nucleic acid was either cDNA or gDNA, and it came from T cells, B-cell-depleted T cells, or PBMCs.

Per the authors' pipeline: Reference gene primer amplification gave nucleated cell count estimates. Using immunoSEQ multiplex PCR, the repertoire was profiled, and TCRdb retains in-frame clones only, with some absent. That table furnishes V, J and clone size, whereas the DNA furnished D and trimming. The data hold roughly 84,000 clones, with roughly 76% observed a single time. The CDR3 has 14 amino acids. The germline CDR1 and CDR2 sequences are MNHEY and SVGAGI. The V and J ends lost 8 bases and 9 bases respectively, with 17 bases between them. The V call is TRBV6-5, the J call TRBJ1-6, with D possibly being TRBD1 (6 bases). The clonotype was recovered from a woman aged 45-59 years with acute or convalescent COVID-19. Sequenced material: peripheral blood. CDR3 coding DNA: TGTGCCAGCGATGAGGGACATGGGGGTTCACCCCTCCACTTT. It codes for CASDEGHGGSPLHF.